One T cell receptor beta chain is described in this entry. Germline values: CDR1 MDHEN, CDR2 SYDVKM. The ends lost 4 bases at V and 11 bases at J; junction bases unmatched: 12. There are 14 residues in the CDR3. This specimen comes from a study of control samples from healthy donors and cancer patients. Repertoires were generated with immunoSEQ multiplex PCR, while TCRdb's copy carries only in-frame clones and drops some. The data contain approximately 140,000 clones, approximately 90% of them singletons. Sequencing input: blood. The chain carries TRBV28 and TRBJ1-1; TRBD1 aligns across 8 bases. The TCR originated in a woman in her 30s in good health. CDR3 bases: TGTGCCAGCAGTTCGACCCTCGGACAGGGTTTGGCTTTCTTT. Translating gives CASSSTLGQGLAFF. The complete variable domain, with remaining parts taken from reference TRBV28 and TRBJ1-1, reads DVKVTQSSRYLVKRTGEKVFLECVQDMDHENMFWYRQDPGLGLRLIYFSYDVKMKEKGDIPEGYSVSREKKERFSLILESASTNQTSMYLCASSSTLGQGLAFFGQGTRLTVV.